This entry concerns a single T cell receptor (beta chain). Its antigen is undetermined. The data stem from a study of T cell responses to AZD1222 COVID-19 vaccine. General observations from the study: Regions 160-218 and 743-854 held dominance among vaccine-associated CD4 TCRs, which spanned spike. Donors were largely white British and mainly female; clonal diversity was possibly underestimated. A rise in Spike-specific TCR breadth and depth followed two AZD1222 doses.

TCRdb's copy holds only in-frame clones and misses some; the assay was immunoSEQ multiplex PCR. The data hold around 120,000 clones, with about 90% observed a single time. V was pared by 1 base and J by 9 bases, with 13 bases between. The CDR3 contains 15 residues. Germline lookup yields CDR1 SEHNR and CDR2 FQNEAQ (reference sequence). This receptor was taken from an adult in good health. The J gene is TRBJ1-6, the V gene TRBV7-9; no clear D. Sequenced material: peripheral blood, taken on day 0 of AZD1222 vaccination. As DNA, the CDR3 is TGTGCCAGCAGCTTAGATCCTGGAGCCGTTTCACCCCTCCACTTT. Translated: CASSLDPGAVSPLHF.